This T cell receptor (delta chain) was recovered during a study of gammadelta T cells in human blood. The CDR3 has 15 amino acids. Germline-derived CDR1 and CDR2 are GEAIGNYY and EKD. The trim removed 3 bases at V and 6 bases at J, leaving 6 bases unmatched. To note about this clone: Its antigen remains unknown. This sequence is one base from a far larger clone and is likely a read error.

TCRdb fed the RT-PCR reads into CATT to redo clone calling. This sample carries 750 to 1,000 delta-chain clones, approximately 21% of them seen once, and the ten largest clones take 15% to 20%. Regarding the study as a whole: Polyclonal expansion of innate γδ T cells after birth appeared microbially driven.

This receptor was taken from a human fetus. Sequenced input: Vgamma9Vdelta2 gamma-delta T cells from fetal blood. J is TRDJ2 and V is TRDV2; 10 nucleotides line up with TRDD3. Assignment of the J gene here rests on matching the DNA to germline, because TCRdb gives none. The CDR3 reads CACDLPGDTPAQLFF. In DNA, the CDR3 is TGTGCCTGTGACCTACCGGGGGATACGCCAGCACAACTCTTCTTT.